This TCR beta chain was found in a study of shared clonotypes between healthy human individuals. Of note for this clone: Its antigen is not known.

Donors were Caucasian adults residing in Nashville, Tennessee, USA. Deep was the level used in running the assay. Sequencing used immunoSEQ multiplex PCR; TCRdb keeps in-frame clones, though not all of them. The sample lists 530,000 or so clones; over 60% were seen once. Trimming removed 4 bases at V and 6 bases at J, with 7 bases between. CDR1 and CDR2 from the germline V gene are SGHNT and YYREEE (reference sequence). The CDR3 runs to 11 residues. Study-wide results and caveats: Represented genetic and exposure-history diversity was restricted by having few donors. The authors expected sequencing depth to affect clonotype sharing among donors.

The sequence came from a woman aged 40 to 50 in good health. Some clones in this sample may be carry-over from other donors' samples. The material sequenced was PBMCs. The V gene is TRBV5-4, the J gene TRBJ1-2; D remains unclear. CDR3 amino acids: CASSRGNGYTF. The CDR3 DNA reads as TGTGCCAGCAGCCGAGGGAATGGCTACACCTTC.